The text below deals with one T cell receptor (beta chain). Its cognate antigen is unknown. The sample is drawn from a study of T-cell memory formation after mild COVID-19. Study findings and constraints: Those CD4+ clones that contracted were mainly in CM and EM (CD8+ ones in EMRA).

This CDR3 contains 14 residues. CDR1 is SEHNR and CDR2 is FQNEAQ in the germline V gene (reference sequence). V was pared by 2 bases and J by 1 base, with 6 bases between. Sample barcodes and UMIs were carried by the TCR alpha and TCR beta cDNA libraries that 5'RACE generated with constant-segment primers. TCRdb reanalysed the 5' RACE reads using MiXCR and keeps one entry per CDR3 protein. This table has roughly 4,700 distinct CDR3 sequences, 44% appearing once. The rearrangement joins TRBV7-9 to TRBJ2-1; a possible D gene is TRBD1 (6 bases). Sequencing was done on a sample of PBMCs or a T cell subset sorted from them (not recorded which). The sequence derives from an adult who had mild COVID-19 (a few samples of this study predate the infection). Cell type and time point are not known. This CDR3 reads CASSLRGSYNEQFF. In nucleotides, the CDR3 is TGTGCCAGCAGCTTAAGGGGGTCCTACAATGAGCAGTTCTTC.